Following are 13 T cell receptor beta chains from one sample sequenced in a study of CD8 T cells in ankylosing spondylitis. TCRdb re-analysed the 5' RACE reads in MiXCR, keeping a single row per CDR3 protein. The table lists about 220,000 distinct CDR3 sequences, under 12% of them singletons. Sequenced input: blood, either unsorted or a sorted T cell fraction (not recorded which). These receptors all come from a male donor with ankylosing spondylitis or in good health (not recorded which).

This rearrangement joins TRBV6-6 to TRBJ1-1; D not certain. The CDR3 runs 11 residues. Germline lookup yields CDR1 MNHNY and CDR2 SVGAGI (reference sequence). V lost 7 bases to trimming and J lost 11 bases, with 14 bases between them. CDR3 DNA: TGTGCCAGCACCGAGACCAGCGGGGCTTTCTTT. As protein: CASTETSGAFF.

This clonotype was seen only a few times. The rearrangement joins TRBV9 to TRBJ2-1; D not resolved. Between the trimmed V and J ends, which lost 2 bases and 5 bases, there was a span of 5 bases. CDR1 is SGDLS and CDR2 is YYNGEE in the germline V gene. The CDR3 consists of 12 residues. In DNA, the CDR3 is TGTGCCAGCAGCGTGCAGAACAATGAGCAGTTCTTC. Translating gives CASSVQNNEQFF. The full variable domain, rest sourced from reference TRBV9 and TRBJ2-1, is DSGVTQTPKHLITATGQRVTLRCSPRSGDLSVYWYQQSLDQGLQFLIQYYNGEERAKGNILERFSAQQFPDLHSELNLSSLELGDSALYFCASSVQNNEQFFGPGTRLTVL.

The sample holds many counts of this clonotype. This chain connects TRBV13 to TRBJ2-7; D gene uncertain. Trimming cost V 2 bases and J 0 bases, with 5 bases left between them. The CDR3 loop spans 13 amino acids. Germline CDR1 PRHDT, CDR2 FYEKMQ (reference sequence). As DNA, the CDR3 is TGTGCCAGCAGCTTAAGGGACTCCTACGAGCAGTACTTC. Protein sequence: CASSLRDSYEQYF. The variable domain in full, with the rest retrieved from reference TRBV13 and TRBJ2-7, is AAGVIQSPRHLIKEKRETATLKCYPIPRHDTVYWYQQGPGQDPQFLISFYEKMQSDKGSIPDRFSAQQFSDYHSELNMSSLELGDSALYFCASSLRDSYEQYFGPGTRLTVT.

This chain links TRBV10-1 with TRBJ2-3; D gene uncertain. This CDR3 has 15 amino acids. V was trimmed by 4 bases and J by 5 bases, leaving 16 bases between them. The germline gives CDR1 WNHNN, CDR2 SYGVQD (reference sequence). The CDR3 DNA is TGCGCCAGCAGTGGTCGCCTCCGAGGCCAAGATACGCAGTATTTT. Residues: CASSGRLRGQDTQYF.

The sample holds many counts of this clonotype. The chain combines TRBV5-1 with TRBJ1-4; 8 bases align to TRBD1. The CDR3 covers 14 residues. CDR1 is SGHRS, CDR2 YFSETQ, per germline. With 3 bases clipped from V and 5 bases from J, the junction kept 3 bases outside the gene matches. This CDR3 is CASSYRTGNEKLFF. Here the CDR3 DNA reads TGCGCCAGCAGCTATCGGACAGGGAATGAAAAACTGTTTTTT.

The chain carries TRBV2 and TRBJ1-6; TRBD1 matches 7 bases. Per germline, CDR1 SNHLY and CDR2 FYNNEI. Trimming cost V 9 bases and J 6 bases; bases outside gene matches: 8. The CDR3 is made up of 14 amino acids. The CDR3 protein is CASPRTGLNSPLHF. Written as DNA, the CDR3 is TGTGCCAGTCCCCGGACAGGCCTTAATTCACCCCTCCACTTT.

This clonotype was detected many times. The chain has TRBV20-1 and TRBJ2-5; D unresolved. Trimming removed 3 bases from V and 2 bases from J, with 7 bases in between. The CDR3 totals 12 residues. In germline, CDR1 is DFQATT, CDR2 SNEGSKA (reference sequence). The CDR3 nucleotides are TGCAGTGCTAGGGTACCGCAAGAGACCCAGTACTTC. It specifies CSARVPQETQYF.

The chain has TRBV18 and TRBJ1-5; D is possibly TRBD1 (6 bases). With 2 bases removed from V and 5 bases from J, the gap between germline ends came to 13 bases. This CDR3 comprises 15 residues. Germline assignment: CDR1 KGHSH and CDR2 LQKENI. CDR3 DNA sequence: TGTGCCAGCTCACCAAGTCCGACAGGTGATCAGCCCCAGCATTTT. Its protein product is CASSPSPTGDQPQHF.

In its sample, this clonotype was seen many times. The J gene is TRBJ1-5, the V gene TRBV6-5, with D maybe TRBD1 (5 bases). The CDR3 is 14 amino acids. V was shortened by 6 bases and J by 3 bases, with 12 bases between the two germline ends. The germline V gene encodes CDR1 MNHEY and CDR2 SVGAGI. The CDR3 region is CASSLQEINQPQHF. The CDR3 DNA sequence: TGTGCCAGCAGCTTACAGGAGATCAATCAGCCCCAGCATTTT.

This clonotype was recorded many times. The chain employs TRBV5-1 and TRBJ2-3; D is tentatively TRBD1 or TRBD2 (5 bases each). CDR1 and CDR2 (germline): SGHRS, YFSETQ. Between the trimmed V and J ends, which lost 4 bases and 0 bases, there was a span of 12 bases. This CDR3 is built from 15 residues. CDR3 in DNA: TGCGCCAGCAGCACCGGGACGGATAGCACAGATACGCAGTATTTT. Translating it yields CASSTGTDSTDTQYF.

At least ten counts were recorded for this clonotype. CDR3 region: CASSPQLAAGEQYF. The CDR3 bases are TGTGCCAGCAGTCCCCAACTAGCAGCGGGGGAGCAGTACTTC. The chain joins TRBV27 to TRBJ2-7; the match to TRBD2 covers 7 bases. The CDR3 consists of 14 residues. Germline CDR1 is MNHEY and CDR2 is SMNVEV (reference sequence). The ends lost 5 bases at V and 7 bases at J; junction bases unmatched: 11.

This clonotype has just a few counts. The rearrangement links TRBV7-8 to TRBJ2-7; D gene ambiguous. The V gene's germline CDR1 is SGHVS and CDR2 FQNEAQ. This CDR3 spans 12 amino acids. V lost 1 base to trimming and J lost 4 bases, with 5 bases between them. CDR3 residues: CASSLGKYEQYF. The CDR3 nucleotides are TGTGCCAGCAGCTTAGGAAAGTACGAGCAGTACTTC.

This clonotype was observed a few times. V and J are TRBV19 and TRBJ2-5, with D perhaps matching TRBD2 (6 bases). CDR3 length: 14 residues. Trimming left V 5 bases short and J 4 bases short, with 14 bases between. Looked up from germline, CDR1 is LNHDA and CDR2 is SQIVND (reference sequence). CDR3 loop: CASSPGLGRETQYF. DNA for the CDR3: TGTGCCAGTAGTCCGGGACTCGGGAGAGAGACCCAGTACTTC.